This TCR beta chain was retrieved from a study of OX40 agonist ivuxolimab in advanced cancers. About the investigation overall: The costimulatory receptor OX40 (CD134) was targeted by ivuxolimab, a fully human IgG2 agonistic monoclonal antibody. Intravenous ivuxolimab was administered to patients every 2 weeks at six dose levels: 0.01, 0.1, 0.3, 1.5, 3 and 10 mg/kg. Of the approximately 50 dose-escalation patients, hepatocellular carcinoma was present in some 19, melanoma in around 15, renal cell carcinoma in 9 and head and neck cancer in 9. A male proportion of approximately 83% and a mean age of approximately 58 years, ranging from 23 to 79, were recorded for the dose-escalation cohort. Prior anti-PD-1, anti-PD-L1 or anti-CTLA-4 therapy was permitted, and roughly two fifths of dose-escalation patients had received checkpoint inhibitors. Partial responses were achieved by three dose-escalation patients, of whom one had hepatocellular carcinoma and two had cutaneous melanoma. The purpose of peripheral TCRbeta sequencing was to test whether ivuxolimab changed TCR sequence diversity and led to clonal T-cell expansion. The paper covers the monotherapy dose-escalation part of the phase I ivuxolimab trial, which included N = 52 patients. The paper as a whole reports these results and caveats: After ivuxolimab, more expanded clones were found on average in CD8+ T cells than in CD4+ T cells. At doses of 0.1 to 3.0 mg/kg, clonal expansion of both CD4+ and CD8+ T cells in blood was seen between baseline and week 6. In the 0.1-3.0 mg/kg groups, partial responders had among the lowest normalized peripheral clonal expansion, particularly in CD8+ T cells. Antigen specificity was not determined for the clonally expanded peripheral T cells. Low levels of normalized T-cell clonal expansion were also shown by some nonresponding patients.

The trial excluded patients who had a history of autoimmune disease or were on systemic immunosuppression. Peripheral blood for TCR sequencing was collected from all dose cohorts at baseline, on cycle 4 day 1, and on cycle 7 day 1. Samples came from an open-label, multicenter, first-in-human phase I dose-escalation trial of ivuxolimab. Adults with locally advanced or metastatic head and neck squamous cell, hepatocellular, melanoma or renal cell carcinoma were enrolled in the trial. Before TCR sequencing, CD4+ T cells and CD8+ T cells from peripheral blood were sorted into separate populations. The CDR3 numbers 14 residues from cysteine through phenylalanine. Here the CDR3 DNA is all that survives: 42 bases in frame from base 1. The germline V gene (reference sequence) provides CDR1 SGHAT and CDR2 FQDESV. V is shortened by 5 bases, J by 8 bases, and the region joining them spans 16 bases. With regard to this clone: Its antigen is unknown. Base quality data are lacking; no much larger clone is found one base away.

Genomic DNA was isolated from the sorted cells so that the TCRbeta CDR3 region could be sequenced. The immunoSEQ Assay was used for sequencing of TCRbeta CDR3 regions. Held by TCRdb, this immuneACCESS table contains in-frame sequences only and omits some clones. Under half of the omission traces to an unresolved V gene where checked; the cause of the rest is unknown. The sample includes 25,000 to 35,000 clones, with 90% observed a single time. The ten largest clones add up to less than 30% of the sample. The sample in question was CD4+ or CD8+ T cells sorted from blood, obtained in a trial of the OX40 agonist ivuxolimab. The clonotype comes from an adult with an advanced solid tumor such as melanoma, head and neck, liver or kidney cancer. The chain is encoded by TRBV11-1 joined to TRBJ2-1, with no confident D gene call. The bases are TGTGCCAGCAGCCTCTGGGGAACTACTGATGAGCAGTTCTTC. It translates as CASSLWGTTDEQFF.